One sample yielded the 30 T cell receptor beta chains listed below, sequenced in a study of early stage breast cancer tumors. The table came from immunoSEQ multiplex PCR; TCRdb's copy has only in-frame clones and leaves some out. The data contain more than 60,000 clones, under 85% of them singletons. Material: blood. The receptors here all came from a person aged 55 to 69 with breast cancer.

The chain combines TRBV5-4 with TRBJ1-1, with TRBD1 matching 9 bases. Germline V CDR1 and CDR2: SGHNT, YYREEE (reference sequence). CDR3 length: 15 amino acids. The junction had 6 bases not matched to a gene; V was cut back by 3 bases and J by 3 bases. CDR3: CASSSDRGSHTEAFF. The CDR3 coding sequence is TGTGCCAGCAGCTCTGACAGGGGGTCACACACTGAAGCTTTCTTT.

The chain employs TRBV5-4 and TRBJ1-1; no firm D call. Trimming left V 6 bases short and J 4 bases short, with 19 bases between. The V gene's germline CDR1 is SGHNT and CDR2 YYREEE (reference sequence). CDR3 length: 15 residues. CDR3 protein: CASTSPQGVGTEAFF. CDR3 coding DNA: TGTGCCAGCACCTCCCCTCAAGGAGTAGGCACTGAAGCTTTCTTT.

This clone was picked up a small number of times. The genes are TRBV5-1 and TRBJ1-2; D is possibly TRBD1 (5 bases). V was pared by 0 bases and J by 4 bases, with 10 bases between. The CDR3 sequence is 14 residues long. Germline values: CDR1 SGHRS, CDR2 YFSETQ. Here the CDR3 reads CASSLGQNSYGYTF. DNA of the CDR3: TGCGCCAGCAGCTTGGGACAGAACTCCTATGGCTACACCTTC. The whole variable domain, filled in from reference TRBV5-1 and TRBJ1-2, reads KAGVTQTPRYLIKTRGQQVTLSCSPISGHRSVSWYQQTPGQGLQFLFEYFSETQRNKGNFPGRFSGRQFSNSRSEMNVSTLELGDSALYLCASSLGQNSYGYTFGSGTRLTVV.

This chain links TRBV7-9 with TRBJ2-7; 7 positions agree with TRBD2. The V gene's germline CDR1 is SEHNR and CDR2 FQNEAQ (reference sequence). V gave up 6 bases and J gave up 2 bases; unmatched junction bases: 7. The CDR3 covers 14 residues. In nucleotides, the CDR3 is TGTGCCAGCAGTAAAAGCGGGGCTACCTACGAGCAGTACTTC. This sequence encodes CASSKSGATYEQYF.

The CDR3 DNA reads as TGTGCCAGCAGTTCCCTGGGAGGGGGTGGTGGCAACTATGGCTACACCTTC. The encoded protein is CASSSLGGGGGNYGYTF. The V call is TRBV28, the J call TRBJ1-2; a weak D match, TRBD1 (6 bases). The length of the CDR3 is 17 residues. Germline V gene data show CDR1 as MDHEN and CDR2 as SYDVKM. Between the trimmed V and J ends, which lost 4 bases and 2 bases, there was a span of 20 bases.

V and J are TRBV5-1 and TRBJ1-4, with unresolved D. The ends were cut back, 3 bases at V and 5 bases at J, with 14 bases in the middle. Germline lookup yields CDR1 SGHRS and CDR2 YFSETQ. This CDR3 contains 15 residues. DNA of the CDR3: TGCGCCAGCAGCTGGTCGGCGGCGGAAAATGAAAAACTGTTTTTT. Translating gives CASSWSAAENEKLFF.

This clone is a singleton in its sample. This rearrangement joins TRBV5-1 to TRBJ2-1; 7 positions match TRBD1. The CDR3 covers 19 residues. The germline CDR1 and CDR2 sequences are SGHRS and YFSETQ. J lost 0 bases, V lost 4 bases, and 16 bases had no gene match. The CDR3, as DNA: TGCGCCAGCAGCCGCAACATACAGGGGACCCCGAGCTCCTACAATGAGCAGTTCTTC. It yields the protein CASSRNIQGTPSSYNEQFF.

The genes are TRBV6-5 and TRBJ1-1; D is perhaps TRBD1 (6 bases). Trimming pared 6 bases from V and 9 bases from J, leaving 11 bases between. Germline values: CDR1 MNHEY, CDR2 SVGAGI. The CDR3 consists of 11 residues. As DNA, the CDR3 is TGTGCCAGCAGCGGACAGCTCAAAGCTTTCTTT. The encoded protein is CASSGQLKAFF.

The table lists this clone with a count of one. The chain employs TRBV5-1 and TRBJ2-6, with D unclear. Trimming stripped 4 bases from V and 4 bases from J, with 9 bases between. The CDR3 consists of 14 residues. The germline V gene encodes CDR1 SGHRS and CDR2 YFSETQ. The CDR3 loop is CASSPAGGANVLTF. The CDR3 DNA reads as TGCGCCAGCAGCCCCGCCGGGGGGGCCAACGTCCTGACTTTC.

This chain connects TRBV13 to TRBJ2-3, with D possibly TRBD1 on 5 matching bases. The CDR3 spans 16 residues. Germline V gene data show CDR1 as PRHDT and CDR2 as FYEKMQ (reference sequence). The V end was cut by 5 bases, the J end by 4 bases, with 19 bases between. CDR3 protein: CASSQDRGVGADTQYF. The CDR3 nucleotides read TGTGCCAGCAGCCAGGATAGGGGCGTAGGGGCAGATACGCAGTATTTT.

The genes are TRBV12-5 and TRBJ2-1; a possible D gene is TRBD2 (6 bases). The CDR3 has 13 amino acids. CDR1 and CDR2 from the germline V gene are LGHNT and FRNRAP. Between the trimmed V and J ends, which lost 6 bases and 10 bases, there was a span of 16 bases. The CDR3 DNA is TGTGCTAGTGGCCTCTCTGGTGGAGGGGAGCAGTTCTTC. Translating gives CASGLSGGGEQFF. The variable domain in full, with the rest retrieved from reference TRBV12-5 and TRBJ2-1, is DARVTQTPRHKVTEMGQEVTMRCQPILGHNTVFWYRQTMMQGLELLAYFRNRAPLDDSGMPKDRFSAEMPDATLATLKIQPSEPRDSAVYFCASGLSGGGEQFFGPGTRLTVL.

As DNA, the CDR3 is TGCGCCAGCAAACTAGATGGACAGCCGAACACTGAAGCTTTCTTT. Residues: CASKLDGQPNTEAFF. The chain employs TRBV5-1 and TRBJ1-1; D might be TRBD1 (6 bases). Germline loops: CDR1 SGHRS, CDR2 YFSETQ. V dropped 6 bases and J dropped 1 base, with 16 bases sitting between them. The length of the CDR3 is 15 residues.

The chain combines TRBV11-3 with TRBJ2-7, with 7 bases aligning to TRBD1. CDR3 length equals 13 residues. J lost 3 bases, V lost 3 bases, and 2 bases had no gene match. Germline loops: CDR1 SGHNT, CDR2 YENEEA. CDR3 amino acids: CASSFRTGYEQYF. CDR3 DNA: TGTGCCAGCAGCTTTCGGACAGGCTACGAGCAGTACTTC. Combining the CDR3 with reference TRBV11-3 and TRBJ2-7 gives the whole variable domain EAGVVQSPRYKIIEKKQPVAFWCNPISGHNTLYWYLQNLGQGPELLIRYENEEAVDDSQLPKDRFSAERLKGVDSTLKIQPAELGDSAVYLCASSFRTGYEQYFGPGTRLTVT.

V gene TRBV5-1 combines with J gene TRBJ1-1, with D tentatively TRBD1 (5 bases). The CDR3 is made up of 16 amino acids. Germline CDR1 SGHRS, CDR2 YFSETQ. V was trimmed by 3 bases and J by 4 bases, leaving 19 bases between them. The CDR3 loop is CASSSRGPADGTEAFF. For the CDR3, the DNA is TGCGCCAGCAGCTCCCGGGGCCCCGCGGACGGCACTGAAGCTTTCTTT.

The table lists this clone with a few counts. The rearrangement joins TRBV6-6 to TRBJ2-2; 8 bases fit TRBD2. The germline CDR1 and CDR2 sequences are MNHNY and SVGAGI (reference sequence). This CDR3 has 16 residues. J was trimmed by 0 bases and V by 5 bases; bases with no gene match: 5. DNA of the CDR3: TGTGCCAGCAGTATTGCGGGGGGCGCGAACACCGGGGAGCTGTTTTTT. It specifies CASSIAGGANTGELFF.

The V and J genes are TRBV11-2 and TRBJ2-7, with D hard to call. The germline CDR1 and CDR2 sequences are SGHAT and FQNNGV. CDR3 length: 14 residues. Trimming removed 2 bases at V and 0 bases at J, with 8 bases between. CDR3 nucleotides: TGTGCCAGCAGCTTAACCTTTTTCTCCTACGAGCAGTACTTC. It encodes CASSLTFFSYEQYF.

A single count supports this clone. CDR3 nucleotides: TGTGCCAGCAGCCGGCCTGGCGGGAGCACTGAAGCTTTCTTT. Translating it yields CASSRPGGSTEAFF. V is TRBV7-2 and J is TRBJ1-1, with no clear D. Germline V gene sequence: CDR1 SGHTA, CDR2 FQGNSA. CDR3 length: 14 amino acids. The V end lost 5 bases, the J end lost 4 bases, and 14 bases lay between the germline ends.

The rearrangement uses TRBV4-1 and TRBJ1-1, with 9 positions matching TRBD1. With 0 bases clipped from V and 8 bases from J, the junction kept 7 bases outside the gene matches. Germline V gene sequence: CDR1 MGHRA, CDR2 YSYEKL. The CDR3 length is 15 residues. The CDR3 sequence is CASSQDGDRDIEAFF. The DNA of the CDR3 is TGCGCCAGCAGCCAAGACGGGGACAGGGATATAGAAGCTTTCTTT.

The chain links TRBV19 to TRBJ1-2; 7 bases align to TRBD1. Germline assignment: CDR1 LNHDA and CDR2 SQIVND (reference sequence). The trim removed 10 bases at V and 4 bases at J, leaving 12 bases unmatched. This CDR3 contains 14 residues. Here the CDR3 DNA reads TGTGCCACCAAGACAGGGAGCCTGAGCTATGGCTACACCTTC. It translates to CATKTGSLSYGYTF.

V gene TRBV5-5 combines with J gene TRBJ2-2; D call uncertain. Germline V gene data show CDR1 as SGHKS and CDR2 as YYEKEE (reference sequence). The CDR3 contains 15 residues. V was trimmed by 0 bases and J by 2 bases, leaving 8 bases between them. CDR3 amino acids: CASSLDAANTGELFF. The CDR3 coding sequence is TGTGCCAGCAGCTTGGACGCAGCCAACACCGGGGAGCTGTTTTTT.

This chain joins TRBV2 and TRBJ2-1; 11 nucleotides agree with TRBD2. The V gene's germline CDR1 is SNHLY and CDR2 FYNNEI. The V segment lost 6 bases and the J segment 7 bases; nucleotides outside the gene matches: 8. CDR3 length: 15 amino acids. CDR3 region: CASRETSGRGNEQFF. In DNA, the CDR3 is TGTGCCAGCAGGGAAACTAGCGGGAGAGGTAATGAGCAGTTCTTC.

The CDR3 here is CATLGQGVFDNTEAFF. CDR3 bases: TGTGCCACCTTAGGACAGGGAGTGTTCGATAACACTGAAGCTTTCTTT. The chain couples TRBV19 to TRBJ1-1, with 8 bases lining up with TRBD1. The V gene's germline CDR1 is LNHDA and CDR2 SQIVND (reference sequence). V lost 10 bases to trimming and J lost 2 bases; unmatched junction nucleotides: 15. This CDR3 comprises 16 residues.

This clone was detected only once. The chain joins TRBV4-3 to TRBJ2-1; 8 nucleotides match TRBD1. Trimming cost V 4 bases and J 6 bases; bases outside gene matches: 5. This CDR3 region has 14 residues. Germline CDR1 LGHNA, CDR2 YSLEER. The CDR3 spells CASSPGQGSNEQFF. The CDR3, as DNA: TGCGCCAGCAGCCCCGGACAGGGTTCCAATGAGCAGTTCTTC.

This chain links TRBV7-8 with TRBJ1-4; the D gene is possibly TRBD1 (5 bases). CDR3 size: 17 residues. Germline-derived CDR1 and CDR2 are SGHVS and FQNEAQ. Trimming removed 1 base at V and 6 bases at J, with 18 bases between. CDR3 amino acids: CASSLGAFRGVDEKLFF. The CDR3 DNA reads as TGTGCCAGCAGCTTAGGGGCTTTTCGGGGCGTTGATGAAAAACTGTTTTTT.

CDR3 nucleotides: TGTGCCAGCTCACCACAGGGCACAGATACGCAGTATTTT. This gives the protein CASSPQGTDTQYF. This chain connects TRBV18 to TRBJ2-3; D ambiguous. V lost 1 base and J lost 1, with 3 bases in between. The CDR3 covers 13 residues. Germline V gene data show CDR1 as KGHSH and CDR2 as LQKENI.

This clone was seen only a few times. The rearrangement links TRBV29-1 to TRBJ1-1, with unresolved D. The CDR3 length is 12 residues. V lost 6 bases, J lost 5 bases, and 13 bases lay in between. The germline CDR1 and CDR2 sequences are SQVTM and ANQGSEA. The CDR3 loop is CSVESRVTEAFF. The DNA of the CDR3 is TGCAGCGTCGAGAGCCGGGTGACTGAAGCTTTCTTT. Full variable domain (outside the CDR3, taken from reference TRBV29-1 and TRBJ1-1): SAVISQKPSRDICQRGTSLTIQCQVDSQVTMMFWYRQQPGQSLTLIATANQGSEATYESGFVIDKFPISRPNLTFSTLTVSNMSPEDSSIYLCSVESRVTEAFFGQGTRLTVV.

The V and J genes are TRBV15 and TRBJ2-7; 8 bases align to TRBD1. The CDR3 sequence is 16 residues long. V gave up 0 bases and J gave up 6 bases; unmatched junction bases: 10. Germline V gene sequence: CDR1 LNHNV, CDR2 YYDKDF (reference sequence). In DNA, the CDR3 is TGTGCCACCAGCAGAGATTCTCCGGACAGGGTGGGCGAGCAGTACTTC. It specifies CATSRDSPDRVGEQYF. The variable domain in full, with the rest retrieved from reference TRBV15 and TRBJ2-7, is DAMVIQNPRYQVTQFGKPVTLSCSQTLNHNVMYWYQQKSSQAPKLLFHYYDKDFNNEADTPDNFQSRRPNTSFCFLDIRSPGLGDTAMYLCATSRDSPDRVGEQYFGPGTRLTVT.

This chain uses TRBV19 with TRBJ1-3, with D unclear. Trimming removed 8 bases from V and 0 bases from J, with 11 bases in between. CDR1 is LNHDA and CDR2 is SQIVND in the germline V gene (reference sequence). This CDR3 comprises 14 residues. CDR3 region: CASGSGFSGNTIYF. In nucleotides, the CDR3 is TGTGCCAGTGGGTCGGGCTTCTCTGGAAACACCATATATTTT. The whole variable domain, remainder taken from reference TRBV19 and TRBJ1-3, is DGGITQSPKYLFRKEGQNVTLSCEQNLNHDAMYWYRQDPGQGLRLIYYSQIVNDFQKGDIAEGYSVSREKKESFPLTVTSAQKNPTAFYLCASGSGFSGNTIYFGEGSWLTVV.

This chain connects TRBV5-1 to TRBJ2-5; 9 nucleotides agree with TRBD1. This CDR3 comprises 15 residues. Unmatched junction bases numbered 9, after V lost 7 bases and J lost 2 bases. Looked up from germline, CDR1 is SGHRS and CDR2 is YFSETQ. CDR3 coding DNA: TGCGCCAGCCACCCGGACAGGGGTTGGCAAGAGACCCAGTACTTC. Protein sequence: CASHPDRGWQETQYF.

This rearrangement joins TRBV7-9 to TRBJ2-1; D not certain. The CDR3 covers 15 residues. The germline V and J ends were trimmed by 0 bases and 7 bases, with 13 bases remaining between them. Germline V gives CDR1 SEHNR, CDR2 FQNEAQ (reference sequence). CDR3 residues: CASSLAVGGINEQFF. Written as DNA, the CDR3 is TGTGCCAGCAGCTTAGCGGTCGGCGGAATAAATGAGCAGTTCTTC.